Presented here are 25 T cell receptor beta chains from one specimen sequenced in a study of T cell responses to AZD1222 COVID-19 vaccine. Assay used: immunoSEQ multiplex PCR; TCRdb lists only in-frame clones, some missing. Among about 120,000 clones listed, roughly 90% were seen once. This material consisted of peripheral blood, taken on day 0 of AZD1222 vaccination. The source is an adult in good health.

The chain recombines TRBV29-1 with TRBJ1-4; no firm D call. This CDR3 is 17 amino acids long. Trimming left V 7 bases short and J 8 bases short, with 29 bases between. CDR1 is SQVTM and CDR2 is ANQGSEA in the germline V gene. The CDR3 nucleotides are TGCAGCGCCCTGAGCCGGGAATTTCCCAGTGGCTGGGAAAAACTGTTTTTT. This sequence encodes CSALSREFPSGWEKLFF.

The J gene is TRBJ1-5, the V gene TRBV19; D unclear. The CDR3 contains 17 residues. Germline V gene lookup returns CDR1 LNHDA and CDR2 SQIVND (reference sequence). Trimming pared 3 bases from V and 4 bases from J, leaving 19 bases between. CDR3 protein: CASSMGRVGPNNQPQHF. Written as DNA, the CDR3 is TGTGCCAGTAGTATGGGAAGGGTTGGTCCCAATAATCAGCCCCAGCATTTT.

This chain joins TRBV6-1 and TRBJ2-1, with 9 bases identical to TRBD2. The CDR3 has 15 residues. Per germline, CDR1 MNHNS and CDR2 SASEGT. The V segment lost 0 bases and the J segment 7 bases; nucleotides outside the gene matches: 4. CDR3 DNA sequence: TGTGCCAGCAGTGAAGCCGGCGGGGGGGCAAATGAGCAGTTCTTC. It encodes CASSEAGGGANEQFF.

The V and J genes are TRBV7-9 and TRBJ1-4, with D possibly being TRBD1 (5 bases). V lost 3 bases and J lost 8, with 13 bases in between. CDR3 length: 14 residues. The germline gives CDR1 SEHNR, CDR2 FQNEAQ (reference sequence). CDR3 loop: CASSFSPEGEKLFF. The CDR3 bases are TGTGCCAGCAGCTTTTCACCCGAGGGGGAAAAACTGTTTTTT.

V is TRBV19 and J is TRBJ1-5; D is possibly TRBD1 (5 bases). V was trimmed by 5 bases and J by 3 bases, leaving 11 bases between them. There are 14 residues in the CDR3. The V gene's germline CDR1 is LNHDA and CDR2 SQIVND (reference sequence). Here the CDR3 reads CASSGGRDNQPQHF. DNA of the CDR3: TGTGCCAGTAGTGGGGGACGGGACAATCAGCCCCAGCATTTT.

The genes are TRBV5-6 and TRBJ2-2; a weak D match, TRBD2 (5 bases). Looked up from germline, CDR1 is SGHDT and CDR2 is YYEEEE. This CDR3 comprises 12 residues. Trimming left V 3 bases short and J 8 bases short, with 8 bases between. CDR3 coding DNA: TGTGCCAGCAGCTCCGACTATGGGGAGCTGTTTTTT. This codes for CASSSDYGELFF.

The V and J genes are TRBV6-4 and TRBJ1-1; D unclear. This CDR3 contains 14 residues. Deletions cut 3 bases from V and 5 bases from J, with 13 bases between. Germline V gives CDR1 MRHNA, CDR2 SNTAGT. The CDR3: CASSDVEERTEAFF. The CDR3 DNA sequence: TGTGCCAGCAGTGATGTTGAAGAGAGGACTGAAGCTTTCTTT.

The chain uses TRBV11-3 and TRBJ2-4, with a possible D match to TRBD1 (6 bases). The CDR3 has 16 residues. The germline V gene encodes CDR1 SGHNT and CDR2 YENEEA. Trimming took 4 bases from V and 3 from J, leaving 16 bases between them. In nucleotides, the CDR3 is TGTGCCAGCAGCTCCCGACTCCGGGACAACAAAAACATTCAGTACTTC. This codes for CASSSRLRDNKNIQYF.

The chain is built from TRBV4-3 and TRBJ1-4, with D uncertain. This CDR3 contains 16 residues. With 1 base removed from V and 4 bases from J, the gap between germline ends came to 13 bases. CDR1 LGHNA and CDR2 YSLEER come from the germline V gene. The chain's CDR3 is CASSQGQVLLNEKLFF. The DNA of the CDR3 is TGCGCCAGCAGCCAAGGCCAAGTTCTACTTAATGAAAAACTGTTTTTT.

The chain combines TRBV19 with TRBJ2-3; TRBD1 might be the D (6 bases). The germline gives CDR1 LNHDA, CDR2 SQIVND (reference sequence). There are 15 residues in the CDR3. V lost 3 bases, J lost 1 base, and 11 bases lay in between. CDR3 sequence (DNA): TGTGCCAGTAGTATGTCAGGGGATCGCACAGATACGCAGTATTTT. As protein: CASSMSGDRTDTQYF.

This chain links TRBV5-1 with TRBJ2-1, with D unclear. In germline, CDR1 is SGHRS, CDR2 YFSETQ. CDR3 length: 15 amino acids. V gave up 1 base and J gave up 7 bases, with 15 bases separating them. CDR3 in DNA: TGCGCCAGCAGCTTGTCGGACCCCCTAAGGAATGAGCAGTTCTTC. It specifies CASSLSDPLRNEQFF.

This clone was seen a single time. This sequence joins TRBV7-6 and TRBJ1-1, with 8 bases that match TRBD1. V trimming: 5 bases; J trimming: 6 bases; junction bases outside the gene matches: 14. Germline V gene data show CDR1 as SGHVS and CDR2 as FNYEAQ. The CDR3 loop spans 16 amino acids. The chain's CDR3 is CASSPGQEQGRAEAFF. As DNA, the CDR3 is TGTGCCAGCAGCCCGGGACAGGAGCAGGGCCGGGCTGAAGCTTTCTTT.

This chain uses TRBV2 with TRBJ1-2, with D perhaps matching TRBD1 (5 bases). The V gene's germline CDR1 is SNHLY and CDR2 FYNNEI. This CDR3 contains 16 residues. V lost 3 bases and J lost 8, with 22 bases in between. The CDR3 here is CASSEAVAGGAAGYTF. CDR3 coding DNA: TGTGCCAGCAGTGAGGCGGTTGCTGGGGGAGCGGCGGGCTACACCTTC.

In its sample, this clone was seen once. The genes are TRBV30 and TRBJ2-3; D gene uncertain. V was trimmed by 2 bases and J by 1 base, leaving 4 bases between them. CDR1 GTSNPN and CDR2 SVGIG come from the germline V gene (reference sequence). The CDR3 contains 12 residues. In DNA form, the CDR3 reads TGTGCCTGGAGTACAGGCACAGATACGCAGTATTTT. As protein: CAWSTGTDTQYF.

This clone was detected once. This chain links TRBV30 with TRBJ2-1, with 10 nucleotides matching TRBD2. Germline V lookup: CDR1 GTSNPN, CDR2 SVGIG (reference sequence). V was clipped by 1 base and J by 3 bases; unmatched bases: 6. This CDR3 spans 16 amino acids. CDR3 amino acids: CAWSGPPSGGYNEQFF. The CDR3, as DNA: TGTGCCTGGAGTGGCCCCCCTAGCGGGGGCTACAATGAGCAGTTCTTC.

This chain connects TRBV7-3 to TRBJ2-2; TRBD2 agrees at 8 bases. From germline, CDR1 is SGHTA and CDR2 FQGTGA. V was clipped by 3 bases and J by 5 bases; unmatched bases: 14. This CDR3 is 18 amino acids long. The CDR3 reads CASSLETAGLERTGELFF. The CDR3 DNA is TGTGCCAGCAGCTTGGAGACTGCGGGACTAGAGAGGACCGGGGAGCTGTTTTTT.

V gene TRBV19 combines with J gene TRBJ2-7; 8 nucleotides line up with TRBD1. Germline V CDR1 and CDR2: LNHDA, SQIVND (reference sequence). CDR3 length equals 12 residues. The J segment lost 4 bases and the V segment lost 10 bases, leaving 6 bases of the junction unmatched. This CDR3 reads CATGYRGYEQYF. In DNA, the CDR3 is TGTGCCACAGGATACAGGGGGTACGAGCAGTACTTC. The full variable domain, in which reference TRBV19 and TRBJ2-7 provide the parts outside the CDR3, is DGGITQSPKYLFRKEGQNVTLSCEQNLNHDAMYWYRQDPGQGLRLIYYSQIVNDFQKGDIAEGYSVSREKKESFPLTVTSAQKNPTAFYLCATGYRGYEQYFGPGTRLTVT.

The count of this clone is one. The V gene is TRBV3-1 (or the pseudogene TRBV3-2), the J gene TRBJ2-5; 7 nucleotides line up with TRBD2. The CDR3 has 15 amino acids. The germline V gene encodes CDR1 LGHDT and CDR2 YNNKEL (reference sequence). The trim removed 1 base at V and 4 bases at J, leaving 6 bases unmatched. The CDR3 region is CASSQALRGGETQYF. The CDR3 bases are TGTGCCAGCAGCCAAGCTCTACGCGGGGGAGAGACCCAGTACTTC.

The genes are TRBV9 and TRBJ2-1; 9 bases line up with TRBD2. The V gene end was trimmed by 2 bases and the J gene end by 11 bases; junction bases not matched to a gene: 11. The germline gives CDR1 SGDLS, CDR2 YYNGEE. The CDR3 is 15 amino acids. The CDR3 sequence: CASSVDGRGGRKQFF. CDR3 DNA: TGTGCCAGCAGCGTTGACGGGCGGGGGGGCCGCAAGCAGTTCTTC.

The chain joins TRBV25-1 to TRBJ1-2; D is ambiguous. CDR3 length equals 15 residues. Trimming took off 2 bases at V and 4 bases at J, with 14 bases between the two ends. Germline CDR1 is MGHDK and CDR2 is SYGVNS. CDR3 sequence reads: CASSEIGPWVYGYTF. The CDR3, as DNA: TGTGCCAGCAGTGAAATCGGTCCGTGGGTCTATGGCTACACCTTC.

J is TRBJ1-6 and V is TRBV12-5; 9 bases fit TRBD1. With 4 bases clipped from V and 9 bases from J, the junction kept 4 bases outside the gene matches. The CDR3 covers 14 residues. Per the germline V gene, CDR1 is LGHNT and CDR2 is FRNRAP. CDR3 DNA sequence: TGTGCTAGTGGTTCGGGGGACAGGGTTTCACCCCTCCACTTT. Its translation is CASGSGDRVSPLHF.

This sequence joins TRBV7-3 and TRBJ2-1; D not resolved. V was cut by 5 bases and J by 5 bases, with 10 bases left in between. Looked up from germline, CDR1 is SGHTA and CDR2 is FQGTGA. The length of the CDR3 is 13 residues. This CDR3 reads CASSPSPDNEQFF. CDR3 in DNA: TGTGCCAGCAGCCCATCTCCCGACAATGAGCAGTTCTTC.

CDR3 sequence: CASRDISSYEQYF. CDR3 DNA sequence: TGTGCCAGCAGGGACATTTCAAGCTACGAGCAGTACTTC. The rearrangement joins TRBV25-1 to TRBJ2-7, with a possible D match to TRBD1 (5 bases). This CDR3 is 13 amino acids long. Per germline, CDR1 MGHDK and CDR2 SYGVNS. The V end lost 6 bases, the J end lost 3 bases, and 12 bases lay between the germline ends.

CDR3 nucleotide sequence: TGTGCCAGCGAAGGGACAGGGCGAGCCTACGAGCAGTACTTC. Residues: CASEGTGRAYEQYF. The V call is TRBV6-5, the J call TRBJ2-7; 9 nucleotides match TRBD1. Germline V gene lookup returns CDR1 MNHEY and CDR2 SVGAGI. V dropped 8 bases and J dropped 2; count of bases not matched to a gene: 7. The CDR3 contains 14 residues.

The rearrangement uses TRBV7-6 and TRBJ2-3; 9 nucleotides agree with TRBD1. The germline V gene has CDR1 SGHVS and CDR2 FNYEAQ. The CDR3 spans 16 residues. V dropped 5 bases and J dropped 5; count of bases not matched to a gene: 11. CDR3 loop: CASSLQGTGKGDTQYF. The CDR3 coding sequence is TGTGCCAGCAGCCTCCAAGGGACAGGGAAGGGAGATACGCAGTATTTT.